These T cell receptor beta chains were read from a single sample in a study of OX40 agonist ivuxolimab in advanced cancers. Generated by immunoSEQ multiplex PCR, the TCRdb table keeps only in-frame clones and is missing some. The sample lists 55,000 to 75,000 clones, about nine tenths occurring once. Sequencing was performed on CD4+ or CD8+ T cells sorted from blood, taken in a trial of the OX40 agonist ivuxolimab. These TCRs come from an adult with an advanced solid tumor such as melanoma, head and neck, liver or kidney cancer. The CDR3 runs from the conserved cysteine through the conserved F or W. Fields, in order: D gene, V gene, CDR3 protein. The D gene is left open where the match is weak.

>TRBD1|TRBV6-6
CASSGRGRRNEQFF
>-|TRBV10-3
CAISRERLKETQYF
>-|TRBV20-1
CSARPQEVYTF
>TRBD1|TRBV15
CATSSAPGQGWSNEKLFF
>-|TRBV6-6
CASRGRGRADTQYF
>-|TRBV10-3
CAISESSRGTRNEQFF
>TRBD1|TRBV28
CASARTGYYSNQPQHF
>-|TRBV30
CAWSVGTTFYGYTF
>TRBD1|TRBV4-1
CASSQSDRQETQYF
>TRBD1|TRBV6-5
CASSLGTGRGETQYF
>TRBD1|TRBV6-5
CASSKLDRQEGGYTF